This entry lists 10 T cell receptor beta chains sequenced from one sample in a study of T cell changes during pregnancy in multiple sclerosis. Assay: immunoSEQ multiplex PCR; the TCRdb copy retains only in-frame clones and omits some. The sample records 30,000 to 40,000 clones, 90% to 95% being singletons. The input for sequencing was CD8+ T cells from peripheral blood mononuclear cells, taken in the third trimester of pregnancy. The receptors come from a female donor with multiple sclerosis, enrolled in a pregnancy study.

This clone was detected only once. This chain joins TRBV13 and TRBJ2-1; possibly TRBD2 for D (5 bases). The CDR3 loop spans 13 amino acids. V lost 5 bases and J lost 6, with 11 bases in between. Germline V gene data show CDR1 as PRHDT and CDR2 as FYEKMQ (reference sequence). As DNA, the CDR3 is TGTGCCAGCAGCCCCTCGAGCGGCAATGAGCAGTTCTTC. Protein sequence: CASSPSSGNEQFF.

The chain joins TRBV9 to TRBJ2-7; 12 nucleotides align to TRBD2. Germline CDR1 and CDR2: SGDLS and YYNGEE. This CDR3 contains 19 residues. J gave up 0 bases and V 0 bases, and 10 bases lay outside the gene matches. CDR3 residues: CASSVGELAGGLLSYEQYF. In DNA, the CDR3 is TGTGCCAGCAGCGTAGGGGAACTAGCGGGGGGTCTCCTCTCCTACGAGCAGTACTTC.

The chain is built from TRBV9 and TRBJ2-2, with 7 nucleotides matching TRBD1. The CDR3 runs 14 residues. Germline trimming cut 3 bases from V and 1 base from J; bases unmatched to any gene: 0. Per the germline V gene, CDR1 is SGDLS and CDR2 is YYNGEE. The CDR3 nucleotides read TGTGCCAGCAGCGGACAGGGGAACACCGGGGAGCTGTTTTTT. It specifies CASSGQGNTGELFF. The full variable domain, its missing parts supplied by reference TRBV9 and TRBJ2-2, is DSGVTQTPKHLITATGQRVTLRCSPRSGDLSVYWYQQSLDQGLQFLIQYYNGEERAKGNILERFSAQQFPDLHSELNLSSLELGDSALYFCASSGQGNTGELFFGEGSRLTVL.

The CDR3 DNA sequence: TGTGCCAGCAGTTTATCGGCTGCCTACGAGCAGTACTTC. Its translation: CASSLSAAYEQYF. V and J are TRBV27 and TRBJ2-7, with unresolved D. This CDR3 has 13 amino acids. With 0 bases removed from V and 2 bases from J, the gap between germline ends came to 5 bases. Germline-derived CDR1 and CDR2 are MNHEY and SMNVEV (reference sequence).

The CDR3 coding sequence is TGTGCCACCGGACTAGCGGGAGGCACAGATACGCAGTATTTT. Its translation: CATGLAGGTDTQYF. V is TRBV19 and J is TRBJ2-3; 13 positions match TRBD2. Looked up from germline, CDR1 is LNHDA and CDR2 is SQIVND (reference sequence). The CDR3 runs 14 residues. The V gene end was trimmed by 10 bases and the J gene end by 1 base; junction bases not matched to a gene: 2.

The chain joins TRBV7-9 to TRBJ2-3, with D tentatively TRBD2 (5 bases). The CDR3 sequence is 18 residues long. In germline, CDR1 is SEHNR, CDR2 FQNEAQ (reference sequence). V was cut by 5 bases and J by 5 bases, with 26 bases left in between. CDR3 in amino acids: CASSPSPLEALPLDTQYF. In nucleotides, the CDR3 is TGTGCCAGCAGCCCTAGCCCCCTCGAAGCTCTCCCCCTAGATACGCAGTATTTT.

The V gene is TRBV7-9, the J gene TRBJ1-1; no firm D call. The germline gives CDR1 SEHNR, CDR2 FQNEAQ (reference sequence). V lost 5 bases to trimming and J lost 4 bases, with 11 bases between them. The CDR3 is made up of 13 amino acids. This chain's CDR3 is CASSIDTPTEAFF. The CDR3, as DNA: TGTGCCAGCAGCATAGATACTCCCACTGAAGCTTTCTTT.

This clone was seen a handful of times. The gene calls are TRBV2 and TRBJ1-5, with D unresolved. The V gene's germline CDR1 is SNHLY and CDR2 FYNNEI. The CDR3 runs to 12 residues. The ends were cut back, 3 bases at V and 11 bases at J, with 11 bases in the middle. The CDR3 here is CASSETWESQHF. CDR3 nucleotide sequence: TGTGCCAGCAGTGAGACGTGGGAGTCCCAGCATTTT.

The chain uses TRBV10-3 and TRBJ2-3, with 9 bases aligning to TRBD1. J gave up 6 bases and V 0 bases, and 10 bases lay outside the gene matches. Germline assignment: CDR1 ENHRY and CDR2 SYGVKD. This CDR3 has 17 amino acids. The CDR3 reads CAISESVGTGWSDTQYF. In DNA, the CDR3 is TGTGCCATCAGTGAGTCCGTAGGGACAGGGTGGTCCGATACGCAGTATTTT.

The chain recombines TRBV5-4 with TRBJ2-7, with D maybe TRBD1 (6 bases). The CDR3 has 12 residues. CDR1 and CDR2 from the germline V gene are SGHNT and YYREEE (reference sequence). V lost 0 bases to trimming and J lost 7 bases, with 8 bases between them. The CDR3 region has the DNA TGTGCCAGCAGCTTGGGAGGGGGTGAGCAGTACTTC. Translation: CASSLGGGEQYF. Using reference TRBV5-4 and TRBJ2-7 for the parts outside the CDR3, the full variable domain is ETGVTQSPTHLIKTRGQQVTLRCSSQSGHNTVSWYQQALGQGPQFIFQYYREEENGRGNFPPRFSGLQFPNYSSELNVNALELDDSALYLCASSLGGGEQYFGPGTRLTVT.